The source of this TCR beta chain is a study of T cell responses to AZD1222 COVID-19 vaccine. Overall study findings and caveats: Rises in breadth and depth of Spike-specific TCRs came after two AZD1222 doses.

With respect to this clone: Its antigen is unknown.

With 1 base removed from V and 2 bases from J, the gap between germline ends came to 8 bases. This CDR3 comprises 14 residues. Germline V lookup: CDR1 SGHAT, CDR2 FQNNGV. Some clones are missing from TCRdb's copy, which holds only in-frame ones; the method was immunoSEQ multiplex PCR. Here the sample spans about 170,000 clones, 90% being singletons. Specimen: peripheral blood, collected on day 0 of AZD1222 vaccination. This chain uses TRBV11-2 with TRBJ1-1; D is possibly TRBD1 (5 bases). This sequence was found in an adult in good health. This CDR3 reads CASSLGGTNTEAFF. CDR3 DNA sequence: TGTGCCAGCAGCTTAGGGGGGACCAACACTGAAGCTTTCTTT.